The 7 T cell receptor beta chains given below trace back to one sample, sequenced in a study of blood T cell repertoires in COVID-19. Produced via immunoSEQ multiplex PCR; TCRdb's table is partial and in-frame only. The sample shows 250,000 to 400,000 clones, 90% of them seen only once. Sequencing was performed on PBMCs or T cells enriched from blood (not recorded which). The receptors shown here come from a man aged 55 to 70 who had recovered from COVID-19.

The CDR3, as DNA: TGTGCCAGCAGCTTCTGGGGACAGGGCGCGACTAATGAAAAACTGTTTTTT. As protein: CASSFWGQGATNEKLFF. The chain uses TRBV7-9 and TRBJ1-4; 9 bases map to TRBD1. This CDR3 spans 17 amino acids. The V and J ends lost 3 bases and 2 bases, in that order; junction bases with no gene match: 7. Per germline, CDR1 SEHNR and CDR2 FQNEAQ (reference sequence).

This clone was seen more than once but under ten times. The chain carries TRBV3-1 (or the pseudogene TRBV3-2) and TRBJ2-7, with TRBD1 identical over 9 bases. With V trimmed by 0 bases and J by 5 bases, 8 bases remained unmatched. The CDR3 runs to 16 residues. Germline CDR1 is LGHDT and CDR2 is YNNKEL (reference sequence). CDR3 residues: CASSQDYGTGSNEQYF. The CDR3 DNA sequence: TGTGCCAGCAGCCAAGATTATGGGACAGGGTCGAACGAGCAGTACTTC.

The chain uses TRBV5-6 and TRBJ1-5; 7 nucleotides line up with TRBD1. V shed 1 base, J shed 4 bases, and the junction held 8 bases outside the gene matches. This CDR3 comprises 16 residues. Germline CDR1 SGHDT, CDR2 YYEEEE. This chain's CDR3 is CASSLRVTGENQPQHF. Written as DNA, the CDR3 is TGTGCCAGCAGCTTGCGAGTAACAGGGGAAAATCAGCCCCAGCATTTT. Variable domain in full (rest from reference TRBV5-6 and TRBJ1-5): DAGVTQSPTHLIKTRGQQVTLRCSPKSGHDTVSWYQQALGQGPQFIFQYYEEEERQRGNFPDRFSGHQFPNYSSELNVNALLLGDSALYLCASSLRVTGENQPQHFGDGTRLSIL.

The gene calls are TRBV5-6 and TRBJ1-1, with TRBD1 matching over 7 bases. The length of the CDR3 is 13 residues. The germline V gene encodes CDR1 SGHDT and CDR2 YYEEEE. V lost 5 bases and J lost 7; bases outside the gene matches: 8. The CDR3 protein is CASRTEGAGEAFF. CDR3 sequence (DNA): TGTGCCAGCAGAACCGAGGGGGCTGGTGAAGCTTTCTTT.

CDR3: CASSSGTSSYNEQFF. The CDR3, as DNA: TGTGCCAGCAGCTCCGGGACTTCCTCCTACAATGAGCAGTTCTTC. The rearrangement joins TRBV7-3 to TRBJ2-1; D is perhaps TRBD2 (6 bases). The germline V gene has CDR1 SGHTA and CDR2 FQGTGA. The CDR3 is 15 residues long. V shed 4 bases and J shed 0 bases, with 10 bases lying between them.

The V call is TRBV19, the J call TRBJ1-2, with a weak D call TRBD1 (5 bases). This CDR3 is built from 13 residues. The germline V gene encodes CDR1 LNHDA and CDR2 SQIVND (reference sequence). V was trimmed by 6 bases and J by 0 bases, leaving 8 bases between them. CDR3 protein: CASRRQPNYGYTF. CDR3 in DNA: TGTGCCAGTAGACGACAGCCTAACTATGGCTACACCTTC.

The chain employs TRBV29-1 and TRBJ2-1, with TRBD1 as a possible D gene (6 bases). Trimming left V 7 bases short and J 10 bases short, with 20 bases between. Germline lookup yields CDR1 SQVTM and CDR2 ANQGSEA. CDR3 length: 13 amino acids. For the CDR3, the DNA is TGCAGCGGGCGATCCGTGGGGCAGGGGGAGCAGTTCTTC. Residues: CSGRSVGQGEQFF.